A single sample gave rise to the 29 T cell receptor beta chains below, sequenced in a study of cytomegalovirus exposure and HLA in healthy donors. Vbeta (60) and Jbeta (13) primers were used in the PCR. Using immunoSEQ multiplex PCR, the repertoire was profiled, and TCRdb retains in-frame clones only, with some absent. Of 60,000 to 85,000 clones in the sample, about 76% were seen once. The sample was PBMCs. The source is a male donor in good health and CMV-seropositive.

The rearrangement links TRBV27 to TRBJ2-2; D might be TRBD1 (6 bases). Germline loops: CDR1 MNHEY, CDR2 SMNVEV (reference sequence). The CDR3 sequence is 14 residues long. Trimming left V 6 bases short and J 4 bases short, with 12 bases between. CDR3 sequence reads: CASRTGSGTGELFF. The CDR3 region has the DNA TGTGCCAGCAGGACAGGTTCGGGCACCGGGGAGCTGTTTTTT.

CDR3: CASSQVGGSREQYF. CDR3 bases: TGCGCCAGCAGCCAAGTCGGGGGGTCTCGCGAGCAGTACTTC. This rearrangement joins TRBV4-1 to TRBJ2-7; 7 nucleotides align to TRBD2. Per germline, CDR1 MGHRA and CDR2 YSYEKL. This CDR3 spans 14 amino acids. V gave up 1 base and J gave up 6 bases; unmatched junction bases: 6.

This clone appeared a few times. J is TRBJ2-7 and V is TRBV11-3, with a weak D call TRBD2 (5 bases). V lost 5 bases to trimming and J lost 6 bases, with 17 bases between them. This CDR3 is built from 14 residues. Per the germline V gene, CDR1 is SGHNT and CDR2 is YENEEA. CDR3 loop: CASSADYVPGEQYF. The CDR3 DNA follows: TGTGCCAGCAGCGCAGACTACGTCCCCGGCGAGCAGTACTTC.

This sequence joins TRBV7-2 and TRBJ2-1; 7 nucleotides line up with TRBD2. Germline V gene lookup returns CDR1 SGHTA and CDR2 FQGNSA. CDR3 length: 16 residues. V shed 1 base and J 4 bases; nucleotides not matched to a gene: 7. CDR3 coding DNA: TGTGCCAGCAGCTTAGTCTCGAGCGGGGAGTACAATGAGCAGTTCTTC. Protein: CASSLVSSGEYNEQFF.

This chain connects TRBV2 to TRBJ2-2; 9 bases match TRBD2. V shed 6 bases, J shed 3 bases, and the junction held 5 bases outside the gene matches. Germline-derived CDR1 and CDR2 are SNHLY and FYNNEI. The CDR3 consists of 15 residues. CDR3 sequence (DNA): TGTGCCAGCAGACCGACTAGCGGACACACCGGGGAGCTGTTTTTT. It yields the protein CASRPTSGHTGELFF.

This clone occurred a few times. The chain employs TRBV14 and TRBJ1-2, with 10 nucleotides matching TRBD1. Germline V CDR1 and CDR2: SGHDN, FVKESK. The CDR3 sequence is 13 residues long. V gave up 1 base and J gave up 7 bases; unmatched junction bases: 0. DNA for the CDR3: TGTGCCAGCAGCCAAGGGACAGGGGGTGGCTACACCTTC. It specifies CASSQGTGGGYTF.

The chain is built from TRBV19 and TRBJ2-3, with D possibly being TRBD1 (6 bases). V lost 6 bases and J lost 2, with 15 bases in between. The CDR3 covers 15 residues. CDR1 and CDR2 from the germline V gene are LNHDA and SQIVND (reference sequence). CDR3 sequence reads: CASRPAGDNTDTQYF. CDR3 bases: TGTGCCAGTAGACCCGCCGGGGACAACACAGATACGCAGTATTTT. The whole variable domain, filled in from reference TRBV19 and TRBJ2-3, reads DGGITQSPKYLFRKEGQNVTLSCEQNLNHDAMYWYRQDPGQGLRLIYYSQIVNDFQKGDIAEGYSVSREKKESFPLTVTSAQKNPTAFYLCASRPAGDNTDTQYFGPGTRLTVL.

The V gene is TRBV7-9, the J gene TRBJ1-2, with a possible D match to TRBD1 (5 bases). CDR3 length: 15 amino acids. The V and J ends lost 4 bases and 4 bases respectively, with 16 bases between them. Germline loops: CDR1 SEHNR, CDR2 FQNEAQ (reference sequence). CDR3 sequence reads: CASSYSGGDGYGYTF. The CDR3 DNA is TGTGCCAGCAGCTATAGCGGGGGGGATGGCTATGGCTACACCTTC.

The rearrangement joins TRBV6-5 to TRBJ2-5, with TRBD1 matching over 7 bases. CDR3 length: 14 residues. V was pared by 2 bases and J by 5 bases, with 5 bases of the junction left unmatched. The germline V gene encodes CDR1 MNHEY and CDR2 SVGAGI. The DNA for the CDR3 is TGTGCCAGCAGTTACACAGGGGCATGGGAGACCCAGTACTTC. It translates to CASSYTGAWETQYF.

The CDR3 loop is CASRPGGGNEQYF. The CDR3 DNA reads TGTGCCAGCAGACCGGGGGGGGGCAACGAGCAGTACTTC. The chain uses TRBV7-9 and TRBJ2-5, with 8 bases lining up with TRBD2. The tail of the sequence fits TRBJ2-7 better, so the J call may be wrong. Germline V gene sequence: CDR1 SEHNR, CDR2 FQNEAQ (reference sequence). The CDR3 contains 13 residues.

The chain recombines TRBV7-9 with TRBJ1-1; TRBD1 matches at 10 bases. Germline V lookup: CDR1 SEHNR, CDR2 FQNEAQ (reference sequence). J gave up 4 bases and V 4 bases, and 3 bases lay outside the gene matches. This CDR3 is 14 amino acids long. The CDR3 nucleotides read TGTGCCAGCAGCTGGGGGACAGGGGCCACTGAAGCTTTCTTT. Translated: CASSWGTGATEAFF. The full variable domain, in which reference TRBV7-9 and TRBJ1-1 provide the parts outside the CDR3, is DTGVSQNPRHKITKRGQNVTFRCDPISEHNRLYWYRQTLGQGPEFLTYFQNEAQLEKSRLLSDRFSAERPKGSFSTLEIQRTEQGDSAMYLCASSWGTGATEAFFGQGTRLTVV.

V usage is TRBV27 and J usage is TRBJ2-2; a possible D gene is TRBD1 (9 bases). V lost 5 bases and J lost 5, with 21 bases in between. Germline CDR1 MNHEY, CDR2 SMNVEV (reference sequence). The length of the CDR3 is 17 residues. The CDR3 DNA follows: TGTGCCAGCAGTGTGACAGGGGGTAGCGGGACGACCGGGGAGCTGTTTTTT. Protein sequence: CASSVTGGSGTTGELFF.

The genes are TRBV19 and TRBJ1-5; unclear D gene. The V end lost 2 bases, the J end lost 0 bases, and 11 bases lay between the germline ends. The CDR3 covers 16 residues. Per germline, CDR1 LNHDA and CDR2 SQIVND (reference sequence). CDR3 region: CASSISPGYSNQPQHF. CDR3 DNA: TGTGCCAGTAGTATATCTCCCGGGTATAGCAATCAGCCCCAGCATTTT.

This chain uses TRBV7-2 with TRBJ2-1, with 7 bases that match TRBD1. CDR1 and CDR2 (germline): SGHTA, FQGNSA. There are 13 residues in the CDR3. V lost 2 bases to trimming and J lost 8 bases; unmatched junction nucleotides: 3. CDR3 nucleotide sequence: TGTGCCAGCAGCTTAAACAGGGGTTATGAGCAGTTCTTC. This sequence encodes CASSLNRGYEQFF.

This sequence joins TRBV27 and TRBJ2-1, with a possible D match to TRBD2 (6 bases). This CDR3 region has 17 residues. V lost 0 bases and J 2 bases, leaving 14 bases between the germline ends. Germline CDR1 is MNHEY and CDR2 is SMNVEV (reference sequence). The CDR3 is CASSLSGTPKPYNEQFF. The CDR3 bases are TGTGCCAGCAGTTTATCGGGGACTCCAAAGCCCTACAATGAGCAGTTCTTC.

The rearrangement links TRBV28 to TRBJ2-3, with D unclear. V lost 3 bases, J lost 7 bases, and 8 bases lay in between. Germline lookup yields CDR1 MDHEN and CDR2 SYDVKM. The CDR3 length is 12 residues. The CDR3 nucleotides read TGTGCCAGCAGTTTTCGAGGTAATACGCAGTATTTT. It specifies CASSFRGNTQYF.

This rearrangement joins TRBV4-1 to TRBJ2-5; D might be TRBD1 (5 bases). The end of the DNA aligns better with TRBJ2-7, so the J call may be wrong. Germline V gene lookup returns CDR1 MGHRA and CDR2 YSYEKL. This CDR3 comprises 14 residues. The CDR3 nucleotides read TGCGCCAGCAGCCAAGATCAGGACACTTACGAGCAGTACTTC. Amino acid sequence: CASSQDQDTYEQYF.

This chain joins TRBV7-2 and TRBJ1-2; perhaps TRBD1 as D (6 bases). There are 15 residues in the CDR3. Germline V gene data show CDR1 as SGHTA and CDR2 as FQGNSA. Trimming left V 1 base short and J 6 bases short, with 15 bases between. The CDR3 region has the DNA TGTGCCAGCAGCTTAGTGACTGGGGGCGAGCATGGCTACACCTTC. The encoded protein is CASSLVTGGEHGYTF.

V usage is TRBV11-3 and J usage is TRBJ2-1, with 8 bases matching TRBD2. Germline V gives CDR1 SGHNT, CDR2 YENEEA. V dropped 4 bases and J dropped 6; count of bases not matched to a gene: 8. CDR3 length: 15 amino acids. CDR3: CASSSGGERVNEQFF. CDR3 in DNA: TGTGCCAGCAGCTCCGGGGGGGAGCGGGTCAATGAGCAGTTCTTC. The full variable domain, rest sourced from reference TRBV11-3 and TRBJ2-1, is EAGVVQSPRYKIIEKKQPVAFWCNPISGHNTLYWYLQNLGQGPELLIRYENEEAVDDSQLPKDRFSAERLKGVDSTLKIQPAELGDSAVYLCASSSGGERVNEQFFGPGTRLTVL.

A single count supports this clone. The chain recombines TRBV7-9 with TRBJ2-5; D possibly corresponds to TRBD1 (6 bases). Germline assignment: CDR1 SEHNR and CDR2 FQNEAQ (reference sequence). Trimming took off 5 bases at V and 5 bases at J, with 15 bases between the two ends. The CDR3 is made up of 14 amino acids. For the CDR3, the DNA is TGTGCCAGCAGCCATCCGACAGGATCCGAGACCCAGTACTTC. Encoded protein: CASSHPTGSETQYF.

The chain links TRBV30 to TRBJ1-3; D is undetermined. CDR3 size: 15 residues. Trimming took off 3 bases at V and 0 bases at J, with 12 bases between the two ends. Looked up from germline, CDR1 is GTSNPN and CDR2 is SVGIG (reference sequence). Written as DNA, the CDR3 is TGTGCCTGGAGCCCGGGGTCCCACTCTGGAAACACCATATATTTT. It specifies CAWSPGSHSGNTIYF.

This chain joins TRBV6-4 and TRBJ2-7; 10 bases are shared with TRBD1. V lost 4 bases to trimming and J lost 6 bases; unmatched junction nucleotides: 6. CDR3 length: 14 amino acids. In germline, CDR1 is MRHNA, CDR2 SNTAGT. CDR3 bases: TGTGCCAGCAGTGCCGGGACAGGGGCGCGCGAGCAGTACTTC. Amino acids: CASSAGTGAREQYF.

CDR3 region: CASSLEGQGARAEAFF. The CDR3 DNA is TGCGCCAGCAGCCTCGAAGGACAGGGGGCGCGAGCTGAAGCTTTCTTT. The J gene is TRBJ1-1, the V gene TRBV5-1; 11 bases match TRBD1. The CDR3 is 16 residues long. CDR1 is SGHRS, CDR2 YFSETQ, per germline. The V segment lost 4 bases and the J segment 6 bases; nucleotides outside the gene matches: 11. Based on the CDR3 plus reference TRBV5-1 and TRBJ1-1, the full variable domain is KAGVTQTPRYLIKTRGQQVTLSCSPISGHRSVSWYQQTPGQGLQFLFEYFSETQRNKGNFPGRFSGRQFSNSRSEMNVSTLELGDSALYLCASSLEGQGARAEAFFGQGTRLTVV.

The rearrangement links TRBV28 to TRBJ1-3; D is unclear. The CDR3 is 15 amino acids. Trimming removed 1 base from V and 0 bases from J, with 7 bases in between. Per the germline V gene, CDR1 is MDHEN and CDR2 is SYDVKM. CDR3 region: CASSLYSSSGNTIYF. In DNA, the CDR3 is TGTGCCAGCAGTTTATACAGCAGCTCTGGAAACACCATATATTTT.

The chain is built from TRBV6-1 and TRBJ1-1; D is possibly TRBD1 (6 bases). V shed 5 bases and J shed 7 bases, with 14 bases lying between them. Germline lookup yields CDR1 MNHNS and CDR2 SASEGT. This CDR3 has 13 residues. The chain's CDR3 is CASSSRQALEAFF. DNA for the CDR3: TGTGCCAGCAGTTCTAGACAGGCTCTTGAAGCTTTCTTT.

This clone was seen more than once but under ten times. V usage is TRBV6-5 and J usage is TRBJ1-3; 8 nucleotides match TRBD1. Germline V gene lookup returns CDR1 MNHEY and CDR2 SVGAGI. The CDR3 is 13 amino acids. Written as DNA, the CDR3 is TGTGGGACAGGGCGATTCTCTGGAAACACCATATATTTT. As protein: CGTGRFSGNTIYF.

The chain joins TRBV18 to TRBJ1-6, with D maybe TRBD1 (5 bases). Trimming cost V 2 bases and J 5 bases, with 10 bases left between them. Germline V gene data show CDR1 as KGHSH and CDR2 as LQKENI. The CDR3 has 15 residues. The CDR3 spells CASSPGAGDNSPLHF. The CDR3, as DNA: TGTGCCAGCTCACCAGGCGCGGGGGATAATTCACCCCTCCACTTT.

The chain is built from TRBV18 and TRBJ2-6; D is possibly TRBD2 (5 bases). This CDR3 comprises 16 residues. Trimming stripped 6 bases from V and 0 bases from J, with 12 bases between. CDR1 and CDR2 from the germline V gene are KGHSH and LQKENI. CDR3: CASSSRGDSGANVLTF. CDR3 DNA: TGTGCCAGCTCGTCTCGGGGAGACTCTGGGGCCAACGTCCTGACTTTC.

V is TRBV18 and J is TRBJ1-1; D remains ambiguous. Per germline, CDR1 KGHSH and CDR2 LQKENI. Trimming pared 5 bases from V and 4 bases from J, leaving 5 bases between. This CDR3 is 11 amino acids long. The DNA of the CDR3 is TGTGCCAGCTCAATTAGCACTGAAGCTTTCTTT. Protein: CASSISTEAFF.